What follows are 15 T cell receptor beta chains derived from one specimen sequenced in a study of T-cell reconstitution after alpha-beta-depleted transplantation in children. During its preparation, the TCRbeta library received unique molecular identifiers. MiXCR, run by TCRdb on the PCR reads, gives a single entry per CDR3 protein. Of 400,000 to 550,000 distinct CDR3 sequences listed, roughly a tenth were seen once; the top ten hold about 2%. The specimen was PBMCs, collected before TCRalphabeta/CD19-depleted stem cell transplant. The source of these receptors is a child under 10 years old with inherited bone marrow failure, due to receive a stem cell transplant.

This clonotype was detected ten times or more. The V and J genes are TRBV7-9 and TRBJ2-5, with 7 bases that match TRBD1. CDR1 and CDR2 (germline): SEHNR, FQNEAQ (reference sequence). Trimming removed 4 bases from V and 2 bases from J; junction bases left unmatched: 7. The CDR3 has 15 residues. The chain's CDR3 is CASSSLGQSQETQYF. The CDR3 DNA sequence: TGTGCCAGCAGCTCCCTGGGACAGTCTCAAGAGACCCAGTACTTC.

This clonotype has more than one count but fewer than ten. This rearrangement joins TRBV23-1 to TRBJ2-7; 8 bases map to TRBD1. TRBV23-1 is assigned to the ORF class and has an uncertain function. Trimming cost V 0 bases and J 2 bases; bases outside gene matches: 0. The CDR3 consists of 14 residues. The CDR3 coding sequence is TGCGCCAGCAGTCAATCGGACAGGGCCTACGAGCAGTACTTC. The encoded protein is CASSQSDRAYEQYF.

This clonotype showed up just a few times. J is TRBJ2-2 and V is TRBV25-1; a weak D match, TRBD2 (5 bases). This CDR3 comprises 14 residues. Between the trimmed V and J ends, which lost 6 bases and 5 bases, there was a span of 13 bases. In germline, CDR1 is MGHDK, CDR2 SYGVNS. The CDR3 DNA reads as TGTGCCAGCAGCGAAGCTAGCTGGACCGGGGAGCTGTTTTTT. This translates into CASSEASWTGELFF.

CDR3 nucleotides: TGCAGCGTTGAAGGGGTAGCGGGAGTGTCCTACGAGCAGTACTTC. Its translation: CSVEGVAGVSYEQYF. The rearrangement uses TRBV29-1 and TRBJ2-7; 9 bases are a match to TRBD2. The CDR3 covers 15 residues. The germline V gene encodes CDR1 SQVTM and CDR2 ANQGSEA. V lost 1 base, J lost 1 base, and 5 bases stayed unmatched.

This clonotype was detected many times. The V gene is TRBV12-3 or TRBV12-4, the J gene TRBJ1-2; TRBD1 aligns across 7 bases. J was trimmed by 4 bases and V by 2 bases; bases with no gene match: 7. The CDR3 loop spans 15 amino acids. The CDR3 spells CASSLRDRPFYGYTF. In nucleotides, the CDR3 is TGTGCCAGCAGTTTACGGGACAGACCTTTCTATGGCTACACCTTC.

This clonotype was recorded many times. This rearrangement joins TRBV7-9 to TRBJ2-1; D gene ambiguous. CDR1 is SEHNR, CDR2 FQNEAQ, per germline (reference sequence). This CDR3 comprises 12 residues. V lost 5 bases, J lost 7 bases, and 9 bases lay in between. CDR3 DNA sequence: TGTGCCAGCAGCCCTTATTTTAATGAGCAGTTCTTC. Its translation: CASSPYFNEQFF.

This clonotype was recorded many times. This chain's CDR3 is CASSETGLAGEETQYF. The CDR3 DNA follows: TGTGCCAGCAGCGAAACGGGACTAGCGGGGGAAGAGACCCAGTACTTC. The chain carries TRBV4-2 and TRBJ2-5; 14 bases align to TRBD2. CDR1 LGHNA and CDR2 YNFKEQ come from the germline V gene. Losses at the gene ends were 5 bases for V and 3 bases for J; bases not matched to a gene: 5. This CDR3 has 16 residues.

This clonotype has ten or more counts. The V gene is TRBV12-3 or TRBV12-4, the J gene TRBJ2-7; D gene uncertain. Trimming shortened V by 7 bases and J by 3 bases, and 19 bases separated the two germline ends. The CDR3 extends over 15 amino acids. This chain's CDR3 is CASTPSEKIGYEQYF. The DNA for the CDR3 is TGTGCCAGCACTCCTTCGGAAAAGATCGGCTACGAGCAGTACTTC.

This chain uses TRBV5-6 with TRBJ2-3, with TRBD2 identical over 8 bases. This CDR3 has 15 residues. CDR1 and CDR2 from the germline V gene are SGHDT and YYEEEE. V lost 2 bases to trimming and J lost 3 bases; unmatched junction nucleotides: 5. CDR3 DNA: TGTGCCAGCAGCTTCCTCGGGAGGGCAACAGATACGCAGTATTTT. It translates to CASSFLGRATDTQYF.

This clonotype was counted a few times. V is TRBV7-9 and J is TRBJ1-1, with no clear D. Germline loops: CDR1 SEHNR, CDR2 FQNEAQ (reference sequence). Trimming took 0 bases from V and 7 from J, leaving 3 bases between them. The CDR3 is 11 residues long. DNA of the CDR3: TGTGCCAGCAGCTTAGCATATGAAGCTTTCTTT. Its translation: CASSLAYEAFF.

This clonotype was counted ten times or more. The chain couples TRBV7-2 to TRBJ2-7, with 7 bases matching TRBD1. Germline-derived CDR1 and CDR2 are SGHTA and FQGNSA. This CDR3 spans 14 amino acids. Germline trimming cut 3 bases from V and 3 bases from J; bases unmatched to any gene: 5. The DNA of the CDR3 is TGTGCCAGCAGCTTCCGGACAGGACTCTACGAGCAGTACTTC. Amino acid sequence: CASSFRTGLYEQYF.

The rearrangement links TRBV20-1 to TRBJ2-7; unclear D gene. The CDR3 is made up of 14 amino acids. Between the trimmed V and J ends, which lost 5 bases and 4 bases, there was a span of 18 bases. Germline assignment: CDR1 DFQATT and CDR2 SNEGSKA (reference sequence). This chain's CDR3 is CSAGVGPRAYEQYF. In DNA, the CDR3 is TGCAGTGCTGGTGTTGGACCCAGAGCGTACGAGCAGTACTTC.

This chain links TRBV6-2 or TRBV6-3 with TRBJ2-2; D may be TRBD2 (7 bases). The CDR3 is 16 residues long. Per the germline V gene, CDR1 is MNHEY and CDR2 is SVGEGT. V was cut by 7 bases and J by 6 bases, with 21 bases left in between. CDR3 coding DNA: TGTGCCAGCATCCCGGGGGGACATTGGGAATCCGGGGAGCTGTTTTTT. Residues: CASIPGGHWESGELFF.

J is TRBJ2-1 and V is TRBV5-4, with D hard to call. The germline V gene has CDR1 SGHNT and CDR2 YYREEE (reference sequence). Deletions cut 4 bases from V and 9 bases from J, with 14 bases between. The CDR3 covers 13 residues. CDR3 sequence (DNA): TGTGCCAGCAGCCCCCTGGGATTGGGTGAGCAGTTCTTC. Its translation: CASSPLGLGEQFF.

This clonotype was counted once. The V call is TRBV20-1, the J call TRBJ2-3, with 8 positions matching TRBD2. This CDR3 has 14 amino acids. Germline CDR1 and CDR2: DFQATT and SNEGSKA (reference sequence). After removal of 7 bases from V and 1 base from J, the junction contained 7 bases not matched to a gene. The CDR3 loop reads CSDIAGSGTDTQYF. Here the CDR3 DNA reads TGCAGTGACATAGCGGGGAGTGGCACAGATACGCAGTATTTT.